Presented here are 16 T cell receptor beta chains from one specimen sequenced in a study of control samples from healthy donors and cancer patients. Sequencing used immunoSEQ multiplex PCR; TCRdb keeps in-frame clones, though not all of them. The data show over 150,000 clones, with more than 85% seen just once and about 2% held by the top ten. The source material was blood. The source is a woman aged 40 to 50 in good health.

The V and J genes are TRBV19 and TRBJ2-7, with 10 nucleotides matching TRBD1. CDR3 length: 16 amino acids. J was trimmed by 2 bases and V by 6 bases; bases with no gene match: 10. In germline, CDR1 is LNHDA, CDR2 SQIVND (reference sequence). In nucleotides, the CDR3 is TGTGCCAGTAGCGAGACAGGGGGCACACCTACCTACGAGCAGTACTTC. Translation gives CASSETGGTPTYEQYF.

The V and J genes are TRBV7-6 and TRBJ1-2, with D unclear. The CDR3 consists of 13 residues. Germline V lookup: CDR1 SGHVS, CDR2 FNYEAQ. Trimming took 4 bases from V and 0 from J, leaving 6 bases between them. CDR3 bases: TGTGCCAGCAGCTGGGAGCCTAACTATGGCTACACCTTC. Translation: CASSWEPNYGYTF.

The chain uses TRBV19 and TRBJ2-7, with a weak D call TRBD1 (6 bases). The CDR3 runs 15 residues. The germline CDR1 and CDR2 sequences are LNHDA and SQIVND (reference sequence). Trimming shortened V by 6 bases and J by 2 bases, and 17 bases separated the two germline ends. The CDR3 DNA is TGTGCCAGTAGCCTAAGACAGGAGGTAACCTACGAGCAGTACTTC. Translating gives CASSLRQEVTYEQYF.

This chain links TRBV19 with TRBJ1-1; D possibly corresponds to TRBD1 (6 bases). Germline V gives CDR1 LNHDA, CDR2 SQIVND (reference sequence). V was pared by 4 bases and J by 4 bases, with 16 bases between. The CDR3 sequence is 15 residues long. The CDR3 loop is CASSTHVGGGTEAFF. The CDR3, as DNA: TGTGCCAGTAGTACCCACGTGGGGGGCGGCACTGAAGCTTTCTTT.

The CDR3 region has the DNA TGTGCCAGCAGTACCGGGTGGGATAGCCAGCCCCAGCATTTT. Translation: CASSTGWDSQPQHF. This chain joins TRBV6-2 or TRBV6-3 and TRBJ1-5; D is uncertain. Germline CDR1 reads MNHEY; CDR2 reads SVGEGT. V shed 5 bases and J shed 7 bases, with 15 bases lying between them. CDR3 length: 14 amino acids.

The chain employs TRBV2 and TRBJ2-7; the D is unclear. V was trimmed by 1 base and J by 2 bases, leaving 12 bases between them. Germline CDR1 reads SNHLY; CDR2 reads FYNNEI. This CDR3 is built from 15 residues. The CDR3 spells CASSEDRPTTYEQYF. CDR3 DNA sequence: TGTGCCAGCAGTGAAGACCGACCCACCACCTACGAGCAGTACTTC.

The chain is built from TRBV7-3 and TRBJ2-1; 15 bases are shared with TRBD2. This CDR3 is 17 amino acids long. V shed 4 bases, J shed 8 bases, and the junction held 9 bases outside the gene matches. Germline lookup yields CDR1 SGHTA and CDR2 FQGTGA. Here the CDR3 reads CASSSAGTSGGYYEQFF. For the CDR3, the DNA is TGTGCCAGCAGCTCCGCCGGGACTAGCGGGGGGTACTATGAGCAGTTCTTC.

This sequence joins TRBV6-1 and TRBJ1-1; TRBD1 might be the D (6 bases). Germline V gives CDR1 MNHNS, CDR2 SASEGT. V was trimmed by 3 bases and J by 4 bases, leaving 15 bases between them. The CDR3 runs to 15 residues. The CDR3 spells CASSDVAGVSTEAFF. Here the CDR3 DNA reads TGTGCCAGCAGTGATGTGGCAGGGGTGAGCACTGAAGCTTTCTTT.

The V gene is TRBV6-2 or TRBV6-3, the J gene TRBJ1-3; D not resolved. Trimming stripped 5 bases from V and 2 bases from J, with 13 bases between. From germline, CDR1 is MNHEY and CDR2 SVGEGT. This CDR3 spans 15 amino acids. CDR3 loop: CASSKKEQTGNTIYF. In DNA form, the CDR3 reads TGTGCCAGCAGTAAAAAAGAGCAGACTGGAAACACCATATATTTT.

V gene TRBV11-2 combines with J gene TRBJ2-5; possible D gene TRBD2, 6 bases. The CDR3 covers 14 residues. Germline loops: CDR1 SGHAT, CDR2 FQNNGV. V was trimmed by 3 bases and J by 3 bases, leaving 11 bases between them. The CDR3 here is CASSFAIAEETQYF. CDR3 sequence (DNA): TGTGCCAGCAGCTTTGCCATAGCGGAAGAGACCCAGTACTTC.

The V gene is TRBV5-1, the J gene TRBJ1-1, with D hard to call. Per germline, CDR1 SGHRS and CDR2 YFSETQ. The CDR3 runs to 15 residues. Trimming left V 0 bases short and J 1 base short, with 10 bases between. The CDR3 nucleotides are TGCGCCAGCAGCTTGGTCACACAGCCGAACACTGAAGCTTTCTTT. Amino acids: CASSLVTQPNTEAFF. Looking up the rest from reference TRBV5-1 and TRBJ1-1 gives the full variable domain: KAGVTQTPRYLIKTRGQQVTLSCSPISGHRSVSWYQQTPGQGLQFLFEYFSETQRNKGNFPGRFSGRQFSNSRSEMNVSTLELGDSALYLCASSLVTQPNTEAFFGQGTRLTVV.

The J gene is TRBJ1-1, the V gene TRBV7-2, with no clear D. The V end was cut by 1 base, the J end by 6 bases, with 21 bases between. This CDR3 is 17 amino acids long. From germline, CDR1 is SGHTA and CDR2 FQGNSA. The CDR3 reads CASSLDAFAWGISEAFF. The CDR3 coding sequence is TGTGCCAGCAGCTTAGACGCCTTCGCATGGGGTATTTCTGAAGCTTTCTTT.

This clone was counted only a few times. The chain couples TRBV24-1 to TRBJ2-7, with a possible D match to TRBD2 (6 bases). The CDR3 loop spans 15 amino acids. The V end lost 4 bases, the J end lost 0 bases, and 12 bases lay between the germline ends. Looked up from germline, CDR1 is KGHDR and CDR2 is SFDVKD. CDR3 sequence (DNA): TGTGCCACCAGTGAGGAGGGCCCTGTCTCCTACGAGCAGTACTTC. The encoded protein is CATSEEGPVSYEQYF.

V gene TRBV9 combines with J gene TRBJ1-3; possibly TRBD1 for D (6 bases). Germline V gene lookup returns CDR1 SGDLS and CDR2 YYNGEE. The CDR3 contains 16 residues. V shed 4 bases and J shed 4 bases, with 18 bases lying between them. The CDR3 is CASSPTGGQEGNTIYF. CDR3 bases: TGTGCCAGCAGCCCTACCGGGGGGCAGGAAGGAAACACCATATATTTT. The variable domain in full, completed from reference TRBV9 and TRBJ1-3, reads DSGVTQTPKHLITATGQRVTLRCSPRSGDLSVYWYQQSLDQGLQFLIQYYNGEERAKGNILERFSAQQFPDLHSELNLSSLELGDSALYFCASSPTGGQEGNTIYFGEGSWLTVV.

The chain combines TRBV5-6 with TRBJ2-7; no definite D call. From germline, CDR1 is SGHDT and CDR2 YYEEEE. Trimming stripped 4 bases from V and 2 bases from J, with 13 bases between. The CDR3 sequence is 14 residues long. Here the CDR3 DNA reads TGTGCCAGCAGCCCCCGCGACGGAACCTACGAGCAGTACTTC. It codes for CASSPRDGTYEQYF.

This chain joins TRBV7-2 and TRBJ1-1, with D possibly being TRBD1 (6 bases). Germline-derived CDR1 and CDR2 are SGHTA and FQGNSA. The CDR3 length is 13 residues. V was shortened by 0 bases and J by 8 bases, with 10 bases between the two germline ends. CDR3 DNA sequence: TGTGCCAGCAGCTTAGCCCAGGGGTACGAAGCTTTCTTT. Translated, it gives CASSLAQGYEAFF.